Described below is a single TCR beta chain sequence and its context. Its matching antigen is unknown. One end of the junction fails to match germline, which may point to a read error. Other DNA sequences in this specimen translate into the identical CDR3. This specimen belongs to a study of cytomegalovirus exposure and HLA in healthy donors. This CDR3 contains 14 residues. Germline loops: CDR1 MNHEY, CDR2 SVGAGI. Study-level results: Previously analyzed data showed that most TCR beta V segments were productive at a frequency of about 87% or about 30%.

Both 60 Vbeta primers and 13 Jbeta primers went into the PCR. The method was immunoSEQ multiplex PCR; TCRdb's version includes in-frame clones alone and lacks a portion of them. The data show roughly 130,000 clones, under 85% seen once. Sequences were obtained from PBMCs. The clonotype was recovered from a woman aged 50 to 65 in good health and CMV-seropositive. The gene calls are TRBV6-5 and TRBJ1-5; no reliable D call. CDR3: CASSYSRGDQPQHF. CDR3 DNA sequence: TGTGCCAGCAGCTACTCCCGGGGAGATCAGCCCCAGCATTTT.